This TCR beta chain was recorded in a study of beta chain features in type 1 diabetes. Study conclusions and caveats: All four CD4+ subsets from Type 1 diabetes patients carried moderately but significantly shorter TCRB CDR3s.

Trimming cost V 5 bases and J 6 bases, with 12 bases left between them. The CDR3 is 13 amino acids. CDR1 SGHNT and CDR2 YENEEA come from the germline V gene. Via CD45RO/CCR7/CD25/CD127/CD95/CD27, cells of the CD4+ naive, central memory, regulatory and stem cell-like memory subsets were sorted. The entirety of the isolated RNA underwent reverse transcription, so expressed TCRB transcripts were sequenced. Method: immunoSEQ multiplex PCR; TCRdb's copy keeps in-frame clones and lacks some. This sample has 250,000 to 300,000 clones, with 14% found just once. Comment on this clone: The antigen remains unidentified.

The sample was naive CD4+ T cells from blood. The chain combines TRBV11-3 with TRBJ2-3, with unresolved D. The source is a man in his thirties or forties with type 1 diabetes. CDR3 sequence: CASSPPSEDTQYF. For the CDR3, the DNA is TGTGCCAGCAGCCCCCCCTCGGAGGATACGCAGTATTTT.